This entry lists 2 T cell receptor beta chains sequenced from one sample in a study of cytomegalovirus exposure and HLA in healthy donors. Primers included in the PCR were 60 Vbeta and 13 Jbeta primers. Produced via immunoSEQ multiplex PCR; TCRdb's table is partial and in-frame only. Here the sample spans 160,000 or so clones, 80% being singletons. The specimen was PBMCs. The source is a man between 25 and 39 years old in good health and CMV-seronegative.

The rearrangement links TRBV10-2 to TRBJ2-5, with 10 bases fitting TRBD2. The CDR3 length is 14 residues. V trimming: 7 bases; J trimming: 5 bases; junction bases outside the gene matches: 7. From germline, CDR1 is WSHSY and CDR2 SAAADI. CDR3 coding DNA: TGCGCCAGCATTTCTAGCGGGAGAGGGGAGACCCAGTACTTC. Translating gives CASISSGRGETQYF.

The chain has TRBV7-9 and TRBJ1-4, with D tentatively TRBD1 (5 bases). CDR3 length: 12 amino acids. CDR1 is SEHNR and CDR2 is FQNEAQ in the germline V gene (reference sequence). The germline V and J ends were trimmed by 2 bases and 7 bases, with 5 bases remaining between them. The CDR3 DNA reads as TGTGCCAGCAGCTTACAGGGTGAAAAACTGTTTTTT. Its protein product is CASSLQGEKLFF.